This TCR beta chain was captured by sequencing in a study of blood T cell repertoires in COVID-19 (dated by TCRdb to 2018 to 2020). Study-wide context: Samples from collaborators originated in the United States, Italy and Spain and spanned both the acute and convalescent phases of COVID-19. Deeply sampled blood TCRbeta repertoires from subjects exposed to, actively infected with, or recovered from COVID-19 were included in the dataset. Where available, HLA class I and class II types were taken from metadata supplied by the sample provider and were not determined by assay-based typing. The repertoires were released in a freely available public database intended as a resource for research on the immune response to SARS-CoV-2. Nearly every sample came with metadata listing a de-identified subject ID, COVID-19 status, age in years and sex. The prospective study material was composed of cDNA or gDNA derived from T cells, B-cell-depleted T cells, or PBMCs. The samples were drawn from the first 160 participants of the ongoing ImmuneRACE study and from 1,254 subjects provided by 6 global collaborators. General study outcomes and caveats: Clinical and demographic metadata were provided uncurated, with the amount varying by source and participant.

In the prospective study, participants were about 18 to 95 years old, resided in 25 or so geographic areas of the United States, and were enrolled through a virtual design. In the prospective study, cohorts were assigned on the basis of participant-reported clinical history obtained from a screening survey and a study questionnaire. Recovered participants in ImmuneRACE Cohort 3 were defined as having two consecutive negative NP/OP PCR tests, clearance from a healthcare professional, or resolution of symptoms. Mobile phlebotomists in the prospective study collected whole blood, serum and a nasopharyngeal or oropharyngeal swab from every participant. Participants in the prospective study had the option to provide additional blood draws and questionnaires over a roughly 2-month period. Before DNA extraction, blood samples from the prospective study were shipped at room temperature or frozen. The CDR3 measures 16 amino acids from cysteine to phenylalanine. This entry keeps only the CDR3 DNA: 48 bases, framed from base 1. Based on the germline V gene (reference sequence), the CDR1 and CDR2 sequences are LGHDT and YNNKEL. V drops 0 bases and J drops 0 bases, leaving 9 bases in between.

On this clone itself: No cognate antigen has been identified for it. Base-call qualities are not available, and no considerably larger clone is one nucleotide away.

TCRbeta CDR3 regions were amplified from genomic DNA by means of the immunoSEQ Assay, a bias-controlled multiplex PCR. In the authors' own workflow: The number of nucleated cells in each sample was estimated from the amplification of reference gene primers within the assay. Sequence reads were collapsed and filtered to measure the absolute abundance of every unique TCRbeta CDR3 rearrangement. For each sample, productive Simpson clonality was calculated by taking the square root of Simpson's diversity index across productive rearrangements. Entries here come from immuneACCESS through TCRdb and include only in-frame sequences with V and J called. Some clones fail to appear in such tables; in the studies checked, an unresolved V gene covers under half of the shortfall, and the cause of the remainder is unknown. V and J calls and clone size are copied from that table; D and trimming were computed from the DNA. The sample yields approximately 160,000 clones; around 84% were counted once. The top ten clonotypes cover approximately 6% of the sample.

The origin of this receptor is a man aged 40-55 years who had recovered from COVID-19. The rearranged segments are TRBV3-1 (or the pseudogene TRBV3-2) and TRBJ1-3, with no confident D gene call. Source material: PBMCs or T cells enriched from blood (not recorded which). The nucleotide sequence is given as TGTGCCAGCAGCCAAGAATGGCCGCACTCTGGAAACACCATATATTTT. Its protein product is CASSQEWPHSGNTIYF.